These T cell receptor beta chains were read from a single sample in a study of blood T cells in healthy people across ages. TCRdb called the 5' RACE reads again in MiXCR, with one record for every CDR3 protein. The sample includes approximately 1.5 million distinct CDR3 sequences, around 36% of them seen just once. Sequences were obtained from blood. These receptor sequences come from a woman aged 25-40 years in good health. Both conserved end residues are trimmed from each CDR3. Each record gives: J gene, clone size, CDR3 length, V gene, CDR3 protein. Part of the rows lack a size; the others show once, few, many or a class for expanded clones.

TRBJ2-3	-	14	TRBV4-1	ASSQDGASSTDTQY
TRBJ1-1	-	13	TRBV6-5	ASSYSRGGRTEAF
TRBJ2-2	few	14	TRBV7-9	ASSLFRGSSTGELF
TRBJ2-7	few	12	TRBV7-3	ASSPGDSRGEQY
TRBJ1-6	-	13	TRBV5-1	ASSLGGRGESPLH
TRBJ2-5	many	12	TRBV7-2	ASSSTGAGETQY
TRBJ2-5	few	13	TRBV5-1	ASSFGGLTGETQY
-	many	13	TRBV5-1	ASSLVLAGAREQY
TRBJ2-1	-	15	TRBV7-9	ASSPAVVDGRYNEQF
TRBJ2-1	-	12	TRBV7-8	AGRRPGLLNEQF
TRBJ2-1	-	16	TRBV7-2	ASSLTRLAGGPLHEQF
TRBJ1-5	-	12	TRBV20-1	SARPGQFNQPLH
TRBJ2-7	few	10	TRBV20-1	RASDRENEQY
TRBJ2-1	many	13	TRBV29-1	SAKGGPPYYNEQF
TRBJ2-1	-	11	TRBV7-9	ASSLNSGSSQF
TRBJ1-1	-	11	TRBV2	ASNPGMNTEAF
TRBJ1-2	-	13	TRBV6-6	ATRTGGAGIYGYT
TRBJ1-2	-	13	TRBV7-2	ASIKSTGVNYGYT
TRBJ2-7	many	12	TRBV6-6	ASSYSQGGYEQY
TRBJ1-6	few	12	TRBV7-9	ASSLTQDNSPLH
TRBJ2-3	few	14	TRBV12-3/TRBV12-4	ASRDLAGGPQDTQY
TRBJ2-2	-	14	TRBV3-1	ASSQDRGGDTGELF
TRBJ1-2	-	12	TRBV13	ASSLSTALNGYT
TRBJ2-5	few	13	TRBV27	ASSTQGQAWETQY
TRBJ2-1	-	13	TRBV3-1	ASSSGRFKNNEQF